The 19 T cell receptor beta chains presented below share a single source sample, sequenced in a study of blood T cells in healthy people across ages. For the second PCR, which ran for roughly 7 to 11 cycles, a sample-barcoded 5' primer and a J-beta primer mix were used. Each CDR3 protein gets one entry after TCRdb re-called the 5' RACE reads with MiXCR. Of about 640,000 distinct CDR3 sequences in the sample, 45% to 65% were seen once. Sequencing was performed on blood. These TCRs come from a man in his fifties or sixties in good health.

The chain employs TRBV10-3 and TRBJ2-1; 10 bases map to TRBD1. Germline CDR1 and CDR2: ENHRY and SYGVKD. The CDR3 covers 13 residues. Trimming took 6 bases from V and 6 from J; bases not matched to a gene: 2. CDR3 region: CAIRGQGINEQFF. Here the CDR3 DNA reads TGTGCCATCAGGGGACAGGGGATCAATGAGCAGTTCTTC.

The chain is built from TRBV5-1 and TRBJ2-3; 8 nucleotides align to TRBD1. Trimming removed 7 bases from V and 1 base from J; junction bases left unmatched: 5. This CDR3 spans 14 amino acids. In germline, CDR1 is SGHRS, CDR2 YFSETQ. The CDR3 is CASRTGGGTDTQYF. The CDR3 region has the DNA TGCGCCAGCCGAACAGGGGGAGGCACAGATACGCAGTATTTT.

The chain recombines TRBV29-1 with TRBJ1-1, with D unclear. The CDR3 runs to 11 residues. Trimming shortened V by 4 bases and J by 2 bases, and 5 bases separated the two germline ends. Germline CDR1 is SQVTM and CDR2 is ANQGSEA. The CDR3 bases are TGCAGCGTTGTAACCAACACTGAAGCTTTCTTT. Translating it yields CSVVTNTEAFF.

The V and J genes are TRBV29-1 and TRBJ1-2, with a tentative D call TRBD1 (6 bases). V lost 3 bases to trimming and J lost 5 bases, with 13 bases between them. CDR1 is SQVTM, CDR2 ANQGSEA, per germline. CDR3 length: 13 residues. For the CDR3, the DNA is TGCAGCGTTGAGCAGGGGCTGGGGTATGGCTACACCTTC. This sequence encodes CSVEQGLGYGYTF. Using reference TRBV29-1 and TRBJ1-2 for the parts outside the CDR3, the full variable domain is SAVISQKPSRDICQRGTSLTIQCQVDSQVTMMFWYRQQPGQSLTLIATANQGSEATYESGFVIDKFPISRPNLTFSTLTVSNMSPEDSSIYLCSVEQGLGYGYTFGSGTRLTVV.

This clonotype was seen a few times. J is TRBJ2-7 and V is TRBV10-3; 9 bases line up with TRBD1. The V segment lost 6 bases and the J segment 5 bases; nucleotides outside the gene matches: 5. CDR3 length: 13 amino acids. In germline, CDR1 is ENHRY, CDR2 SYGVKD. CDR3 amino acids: CAIRGQGGDEQYF. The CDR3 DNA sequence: TGTGCCATCAGGGGACAGGGTGGGGACGAGCAGTACTTC.

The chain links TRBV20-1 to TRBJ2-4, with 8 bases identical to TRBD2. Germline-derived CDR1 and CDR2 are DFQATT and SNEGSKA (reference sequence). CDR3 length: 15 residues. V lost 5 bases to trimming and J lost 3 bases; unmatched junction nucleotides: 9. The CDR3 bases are TGCAGTGCTGCGACGGGGGGGCAGGGCAAAAACATTCAGTACTTC. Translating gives CSAATGGQGKNIQYF.

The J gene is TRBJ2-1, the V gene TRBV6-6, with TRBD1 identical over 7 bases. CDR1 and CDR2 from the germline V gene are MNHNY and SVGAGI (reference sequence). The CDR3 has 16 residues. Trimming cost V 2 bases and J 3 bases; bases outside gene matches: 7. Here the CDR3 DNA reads TGTGCCAGCAGTTACCTCCCGGGACAGAGCTACAATGAGCAGTTCTTC. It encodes CASSYLPGQSYNEQFF.

CDR3 sequence (DNA): TGTGCCAGCAGTGTAAGGACTAGCGGAGGAGAGACCCAGTACTTC. This sequence encodes CASSVRTSGGETQYF. The rearrangement uses TRBV2 and TRBJ2-5; TRBD2 aligns across 10 bases. The CDR3 runs to 15 residues. J gave up 4 bases and V 4 bases, and 6 bases lay outside the gene matches. Germline V gene data show CDR1 as SNHLY and CDR2 as FYNNEI.

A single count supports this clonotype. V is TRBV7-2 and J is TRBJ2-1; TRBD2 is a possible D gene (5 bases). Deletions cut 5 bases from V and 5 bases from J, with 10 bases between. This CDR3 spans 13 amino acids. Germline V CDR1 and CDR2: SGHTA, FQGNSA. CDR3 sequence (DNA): TGTGCCAGCAGCGTAAGGCGGGACAATGAGCAGTTCTTC. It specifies CASSVRRDNEQFF.

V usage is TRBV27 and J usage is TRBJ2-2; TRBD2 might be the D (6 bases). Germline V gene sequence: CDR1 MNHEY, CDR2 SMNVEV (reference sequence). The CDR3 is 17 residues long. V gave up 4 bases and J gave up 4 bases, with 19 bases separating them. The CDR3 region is CASSSLRSAGSTGELFF. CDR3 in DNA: TGTGCCAGCAGTTCCCTTCGGTCGGCGGGGAGCACCGGGGAGCTGTTTTTT.

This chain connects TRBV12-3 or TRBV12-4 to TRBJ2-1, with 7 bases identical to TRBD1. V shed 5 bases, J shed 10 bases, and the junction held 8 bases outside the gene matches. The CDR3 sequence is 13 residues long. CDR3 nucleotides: TGTGCCAGCAGTCCCCAGGGGGTCCAGGAGCAGTTCTTC. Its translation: CASSPQGVQEQFF.

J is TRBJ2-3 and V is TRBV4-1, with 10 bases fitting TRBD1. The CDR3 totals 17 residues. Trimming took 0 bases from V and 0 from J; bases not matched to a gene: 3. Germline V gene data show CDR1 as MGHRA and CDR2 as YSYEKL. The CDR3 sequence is CASSQDRQGASTDTQYF. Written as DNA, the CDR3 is TGCGCCAGCAGCCAAGACCGACAGGGGGCCAGCACAGATACGCAGTATTTT.

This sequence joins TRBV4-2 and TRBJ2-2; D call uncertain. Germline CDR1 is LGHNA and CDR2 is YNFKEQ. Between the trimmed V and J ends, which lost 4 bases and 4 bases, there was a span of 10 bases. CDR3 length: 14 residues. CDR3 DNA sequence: TGTGCCAGCAGCCCCGCGCGTGGCACCGGGGAGCTGTTTTTT. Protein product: CASSPARGTGELFF.

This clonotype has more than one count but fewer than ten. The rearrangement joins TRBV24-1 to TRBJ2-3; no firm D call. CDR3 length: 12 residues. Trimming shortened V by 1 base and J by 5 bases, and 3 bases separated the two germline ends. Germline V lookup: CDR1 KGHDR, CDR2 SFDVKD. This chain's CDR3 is CATSDFLDTQYF. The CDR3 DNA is TGTGCCACCAGTGATTTTCTAGATACGCAGTATTTT.

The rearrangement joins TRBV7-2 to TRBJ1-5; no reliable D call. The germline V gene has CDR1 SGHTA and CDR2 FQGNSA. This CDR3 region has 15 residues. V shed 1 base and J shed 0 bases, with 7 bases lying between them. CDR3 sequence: CASSLVHYSNQPQHF. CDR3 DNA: TGTGCCAGCAGCTTAGTCCACTATAGCAATCAGCCCCAGCATTTT.

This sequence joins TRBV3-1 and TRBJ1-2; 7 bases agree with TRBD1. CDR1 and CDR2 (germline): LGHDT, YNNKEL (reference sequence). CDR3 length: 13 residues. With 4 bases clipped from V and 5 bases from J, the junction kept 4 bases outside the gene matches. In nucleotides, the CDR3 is TGTGCCAGCAGCCGCCCGACAGGGTATGGCTACACCTTC. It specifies CASSRPTGYGYTF.

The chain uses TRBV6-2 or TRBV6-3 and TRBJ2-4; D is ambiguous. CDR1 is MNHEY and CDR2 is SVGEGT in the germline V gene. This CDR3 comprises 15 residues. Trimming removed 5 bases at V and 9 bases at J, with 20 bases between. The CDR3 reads CASSIEVPGRSIQYF. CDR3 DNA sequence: TGTGCCAGCAGTATAGAGGTCCCGGGTCGAAGCATTCAGTACTTC.

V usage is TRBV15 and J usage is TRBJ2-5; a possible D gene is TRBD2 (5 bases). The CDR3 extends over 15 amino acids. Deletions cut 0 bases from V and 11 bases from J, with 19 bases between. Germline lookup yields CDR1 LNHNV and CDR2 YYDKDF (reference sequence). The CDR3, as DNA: TGTGCCACCAGCAGAGATGCCGGTCCGGTTTGGGAGCAGTACTTC. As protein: CATSRDAGPVWEQYF.

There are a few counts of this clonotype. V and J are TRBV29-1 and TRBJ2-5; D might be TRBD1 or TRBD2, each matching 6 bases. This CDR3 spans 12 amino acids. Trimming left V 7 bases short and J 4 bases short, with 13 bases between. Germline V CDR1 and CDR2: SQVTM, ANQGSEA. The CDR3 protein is CSAGGGRETQYF. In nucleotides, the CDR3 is TGCAGCGCTGGAGGGGGTCGAGAGACCCAGTACTTC.